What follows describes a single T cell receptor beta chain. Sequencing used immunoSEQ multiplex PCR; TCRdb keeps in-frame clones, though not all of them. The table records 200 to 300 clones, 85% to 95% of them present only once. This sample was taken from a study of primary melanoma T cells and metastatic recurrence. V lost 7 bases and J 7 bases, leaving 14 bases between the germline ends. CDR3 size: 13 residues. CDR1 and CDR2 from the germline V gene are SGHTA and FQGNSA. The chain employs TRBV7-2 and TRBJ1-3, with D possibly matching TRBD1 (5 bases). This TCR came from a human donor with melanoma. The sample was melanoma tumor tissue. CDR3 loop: CASNRGRLNTIYF. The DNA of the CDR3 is TGTGCCAGCAATCGGGGGAGACTTAACACCATATATTTT.